These 31 T cell receptor beta chains came from one sample sequenced in a study of blood T cell repertoires in COVID-19. Method: immunoSEQ multiplex PCR; TCRdb's copy keeps in-frame clones and lacks some. The sample yields under 300,000 clones, 85% seen once. The sample consisted of peripheral blood. These TCRs come from an older woman with active or convalescent COVID-19.

The chain joins TRBV10-3 to TRBJ1-2; the match to TRBD1 covers 7 bases. This CDR3 spans 15 amino acids. Germline V gene data show CDR1 as ENHRY and CDR2 as SYGVKD. J gave up 5 bases and V 6 bases, and 12 bases lay outside the gene matches. CDR3 in amino acids: CAISLTGDDGYGYTF. CDR3 DNA: TGTGCCATCAGCCTTACAGGGGACGATGGGTATGGCTACACCTTC.

The rearrangement joins TRBV14 to TRBJ2-3, with 9 bases fitting TRBD1. Germline values: CDR1 SGHDN, CDR2 FVKESK. V shed 4 bases, J shed 2 bases, and the junction held 4 bases outside the gene matches. This CDR3 contains 15 residues. This chain's CDR3 is CASSRGQGATDTQYF. DNA of the CDR3: TGTGCCAGCAGCCGGGGACAGGGCGCCACAGATACGCAGTATTTT.

The V and J genes are TRBV7-3 and TRBJ2-7, with a tentative D call TRBD2 (5 bases). The CDR3 length is 15 residues. In germline, CDR1 is SGHTA, CDR2 FQGTGA. V lost 0 bases and J lost 0, with 9 bases in between. DNA of the CDR3: TGTGCCAGCAGCTTAACATCCGGGAACTCCTACGAGCAGTACTTC. Translation gives CASSLTSGNSYEQYF.

The genes are TRBV5-1 and TRBJ2-7, with D tentatively TRBD1 (6 bases). CDR3 size: 18 residues. Germline CDR1 reads SGHRS; CDR2 reads YFSETQ. Trimming stripped 5 bases from V and 1 base from J, with 25 bases between. CDR3 in DNA: TGCGCCAGCAGTTTTACTTCCGGGACACCAAGTAGGTCCTACGAGCAGTACTTC. As protein: CASSFTSGTPSRSYEQYF.

The chain is built from TRBV7-9 and TRBJ1-1, with D maybe TRBD1 (5 bases). CDR1 is SEHNR and CDR2 is FQNEAQ in the germline V gene (reference sequence). This CDR3 spans 14 amino acids. V lost 5 bases to trimming and J lost 4 bases, with 14 bases between them. CDR3 DNA sequence: TGTGCCAGCAGCCTCCAGGGCGGGGGCACTGAAGCTTTCTTT. Translating gives CASSLQGGGTEAFF. The entire variable domain, with the rest obtained from reference TRBV7-9 and TRBJ1-1, is as follows: DTGVSQNPRHKITKRGQNVTFRCDPISEHNRLYWYRQTLGQGPEFLTYFQNEAQLEKSRLLSDRFSAERPKGSFSTLEIQRTEQGDSAMYLCASSLQGGGTEAFFGQGTRLTVV.

The chain is built from TRBV3-1 (or the pseudogene TRBV3-2) and TRBJ2-7; a weak D match, TRBD2 (7 bases). The germline gives CDR1 LGHDT, CDR2 YNNKEL (reference sequence). V was shortened by 1 base and J by 6 bases, with 13 bases between the two germline ends. The CDR3 totals 14 residues. The CDR3 here is CASSQGGGSGEQYV. For the CDR3, the DNA is TGTGCCAGCAGCCAAGGGGGGGGCAGCGGCGAGCAGTACGTC.

This clone was counted a few times. This sequence joins TRBV2 and TRBJ2-1; 9 nucleotides line up with TRBD2. Germline CDR1 SNHLY, CDR2 FYNNEI. V trimming: 3 bases; J trimming: 0 bases; junction bases outside the gene matches: 9. CDR3 length equals 18 residues. The CDR3 bases are TGTGCCAGCAGTGACTTAGCGGGAGATCGGGACTCCTACAATGAGCAGTTCTTC. Protein sequence: CASSDLAGDRDSYNEQFF.

The V call is TRBV19, the J call TRBJ1-1, with a weak D call TRBD1 (6 bases). This CDR3 region has 15 residues. Germline V gene sequence: CDR1 LNHDA, CDR2 SQIVND (reference sequence). Trimming left V 9 bases short and J 2 bases short, with 19 bases between. CDR3 nucleotide sequence: TGTGCCAGCAAAGAAACTGACAGGATTAACACTGAAGCTTTCTTT. Encoded protein: CASKETDRINTEAFF.

This clone was recorded at least ten times. This chain uses TRBV5-4 with TRBJ2-3; TRBD2 matches at 10 bases. CDR1 and CDR2 (germline): SGHNT, YYREEE (reference sequence). This CDR3 spans 14 amino acids. V lost 4 bases, J lost 4 bases, and 3 bases stayed unmatched. CDR3 sequence: CASSLAGVSDTQYF. Written as DNA, the CDR3 is TGTGCCAGCAGCCTAGCGGGGGTGTCAGATACGCAGTATTTT.

This chain connects TRBV2 to TRBJ1-1, with no clear D. Germline CDR1 reads SNHLY; CDR2 reads FYNNEI. Trimming removed 2 bases from V and 8 bases from J, with 15 bases in between. This CDR3 has 14 residues. In DNA, the CDR3 is TGTGCCAGCAGTGAAATGTTGGGAGTTTTGGAAGCTTTCTTT. This encodes CASSEMLGVLEAFF. The entire variable domain, with the rest obtained from reference TRBV2 and TRBJ1-1, is as follows: EPEVTQTPSHQVTQMGQEVILRCVPISNHLYFYWYRQILGQKVEFLVSFYNNEISEKSEIFDDQFSVERPDGSNFTLKIRSTKLEDSAMYFCASSEMLGVLEAFFGQGTRLTVV.

This clone was picked up one time. The chain is built from TRBV2 and TRBJ1-4; D is unclear. The CDR3 is 14 residues long. Deletions cut 6 bases from V and 0 bases from J, with 8 bases between. Germline CDR1 is SNHLY and CDR2 is FYNNEI. Here the CDR3 DNA reads TGTGCCAGCAGGGAGGGAGCAACTAATGAAAAACTGTTTTTT. It codes for CASREGATNEKLFF.

The chain couples TRBV2 to TRBJ2-7; D gene unclear. The V and J ends lost 5 bases and 3 bases respectively, with 8 bases between them. Germline V lookup: CDR1 SNHLY, CDR2 FYNNEI. CDR3 length equals 12 residues. CDR3 sequence (DNA): TGTGCCAGCAGTTTACTTAACTACGAGCAGTACTTC. It is translated as CASSLLNYEQYF. The complete variable domain, with remaining parts taken from reference TRBV2 and TRBJ2-7, reads EPEVTQTPSHQVTQMGQEVILRCVPISNHLYFYWYRQILGQKVEFLVSFYNNEISEKSEIFDDQFSVERPDGSNFTLKIRSTKLEDSAMYFCASSLLNYEQYFGPGTRLTVT.

The CDR3 nucleotides read TGTGCCAGCAGCCAATCTCAGGGTGTTTCAGGCAATGAGCAGTTCTTC. Its translation is CASSQSQGVSGNEQFF. The chain links TRBV16 to TRBJ2-1, with D perhaps matching TRBD1 (5 bases). CDR3 length: 16 residues. Germline V gene lookup returns CDR1 KGHSY and CDR2 FQNENV. V lost 0 bases and J 6 bases, leaving 15 bases between the germline ends.

The chain uses TRBV18 and TRBJ2-3, with D possibly TRBD1 on 5 matching bases. Trimming took off 6 bases at V and 1 base at J, with 8 bases between the two ends. Germline CDR1 reads KGHSH; CDR2 reads LQKENI. This CDR3 comprises 13 residues. The CDR3 nucleotides are TGTGCCAGCTCCCAGACAGGCACAGATACGCAGTATTTT. Protein sequence: CASSQTGTDTQYF.

The chain couples TRBV9 to TRBJ2-3; tentative D call: TRBD2 (7 bases). V was clipped by 7 bases and J by 2 bases, with 14 bases between them. Germline CDR1 reads SGDLS; CDR2 reads YYNGEE. This CDR3 is 14 amino acids long. CDR3 DNA sequence: TGTGCCAGCGCGCCGGGGGGCCCCACAGATACGCAGTATTTT. It codes for CASAPGGPTDTQYF.

The chain carries TRBV11-2 and TRBJ2-2; tentative D call: TRBD2 (6 bases). The length of the CDR3 is 15 residues. V gave up 5 bases and J gave up 0 bases, with 10 bases separating them. Germline V CDR1 and CDR2: SGHAT, FQNNGV. The CDR3 reads CASSVSGTNTGELFF. In DNA form, the CDR3 reads TGTGCCAGCAGCGTTAGCGGAACGAACACCGGGGAGCTGTTTTTT. Full variable domain (rest looked up from reference TRBV11-2 and TRBJ2-2): EAGVAQSPRYKIIEKRQSVAFWCNPISGHATLYWYQQILGQGPKLLIQFQNNGVVDDSQLPKDRFSAERLKGVDSTLKIQPAKLEDSAVYLCASSVSGTNTGELFFGEGSRLTVL.

This rearrangement joins TRBV7-9 to TRBJ2-1, with a possible D match to TRBD1 (5 bases). The germline gives CDR1 SEHNR, CDR2 FQNEAQ (reference sequence). V gave up 5 bases and J gave up 0 bases, with 8 bases separating them. The length of the CDR3 is 14 residues. DNA of the CDR3: TGTGCCAGCAGCCAGGGCAGCTCCTACAATGAGCAGTTCTTC. Protein sequence: CASSQGSSYNEQFF.

J is TRBJ1-6 and V is TRBV19, with TRBD1 identical over 11 bases. The CDR3 covers 15 residues. CDR1 and CDR2 (germline): LNHDA, SQIVND (reference sequence). After removal of 3 bases from V and 10 bases from J, the junction contained 5 bases not matched to a gene. CDR3 loop: CASSIRGQGVSPLHF. The CDR3 DNA follows: TGTGCCAGTAGTATTCGGGGACAGGGGGTCTCACCCCTCCACTTT.

The rearrangement joins TRBV6-5 to TRBJ2-7; no clear D gene. V dropped 2 bases and J dropped 1 base, with 6 bases sitting between them. The CDR3 contains 13 residues. CDR1 and CDR2 (germline): MNHEY, SVGAGI. The CDR3 loop reads CASSYSRSYEQYF. CDR3 nucleotides: TGTGCCAGCAGTTACAGCCGTTCCTACGAGCAGTACTTC.

The rearrangement joins TRBV15 to TRBJ1-4; no clear D. CDR3 length: 13 residues. V lost 0 bases, J lost 5 bases, and 4 bases lay in between. CDR1 LNHNV and CDR2 YYDKDF come from the germline V gene (reference sequence). Here the CDR3 DNA reads TGTGCCACCAGCAGAGATCTCAATGAAAAACTGTTTTTT. Protein product: CATSRDLNEKLFF. Filled out from reference TRBV15 and TRBJ1-4, the complete variable domain reads DAMVIQNPRYQVTQFGKPVTLSCSQTLNHNVMYWYQQKSSQAPKLLFHYYDKDFNNEADTPDNFQSRRPNTSFCFLDIRSPGLGDTAMYLCATSRDLNEKLFFGSGTQLSVL.

The rearrangement links TRBV7-9 to TRBJ2-3, with D hard to call. Germline lookup yields CDR1 SEHNR and CDR2 FQNEAQ (reference sequence). The CDR3 has 13 residues. V was pared by 1 base and J by 6 bases, with 8 bases between. DNA for the CDR3: TGTGCCAGCAGCTTAGAGCCTGTCGATACGCAGTATTTT. It translates to CASSLEPVDTQYF.

J is TRBJ2-5 and V is TRBV5-4, with TRBD2 matching over 7 bases. CDR1 is SGHNT, CDR2 YYREEE, per germline (reference sequence). J was trimmed by 4 bases and V by 3 bases; bases with no gene match: 9. CDR3 length: 15 amino acids. DNA for the CDR3: TGTGCCAGCAGCTCAAAGGCGGGAGCCCCAGAGACCCAGTACTTC. Translated, it gives CASSSKAGAPETQYF.

The chain is built from TRBV19 and TRBJ1-5, with a tentative D call TRBD1 (6 bases). CDR1 and CDR2 (germline): LNHDA, SQIVND (reference sequence). CDR3 size: 15 residues. V lost 7 bases, J lost 4 bases, and 17 bases lay in between. The CDR3 DNA reads as TGTGCCAGTAATCTACTTGGACAGTTTAATCAGCCCCAGCATTTT. Amino acids: CASNLLGQFNQPQHF.

This chain connects TRBV4-1 to TRBJ1-1; maybe TRBD1 (5 bases). The CDR3 consists of 17 residues. Trimming removed 0 bases at V and 0 bases at J, with 14 bases between. CDR1 is MGHRA and CDR2 is YSYEKL in the germline V gene. The CDR3 sequence is CASSQEGKGIMNTEAFF. The CDR3 nucleotides are TGCGCCAGCAGCCAAGAGGGGAAGGGGATTATGAACACTGAAGCTTTCTTT.

This clone was observed once. The rearrangement joins TRBV6-4 to TRBJ1-6; 7 nucleotides match TRBD1. The CDR3 consists of 15 residues. CDR1 MRHNA and CDR2 SNTAGT come from the germline V gene. V was pared by 5 bases and J by 6 bases, with 7 bases of the junction left unmatched. CDR3 sequence (DNA): TGTGCCAGCAGTTCCCAGGGGGTCCGTAATTCACCCCTCCACTTT. Translating it yields CASSSQGVRNSPLHF.

This chain connects TRBV3-1 (or the pseudogene TRBV3-2) to TRBJ1-2, with a possible D match to TRBD1 (5 bases). V was shortened by 8 bases and J by 6 bases, with 19 bases between the two germline ends. Germline CDR1 is LGHDT and CDR2 is YNNKEL (reference sequence). This CDR3 spans 14 amino acids. CDR3 sequence (DNA): TGTGCCAGCCGCGGCGGGGGGTCGGGGCATGGCTACACCTTC. It translates to CASRGGGSGHGYTF.

The chain links TRBV9 to TRBJ1-2; 9 bases are shared with TRBD1. The J segment lost 6 bases and the V segment lost 4 bases, leaving 13 bases of the junction unmatched. Germline V gene data show CDR1 as SGDLS and CDR2 as YYNGEE. The CDR3 loop spans 16 amino acids. CDR3 amino acids: CASSPQYRDRDHGYTF. The CDR3 nucleotides are TGTGCCAGCAGCCCGCAATACCGGGACAGGGACCATGGCTACACCTTC.

CDR3 loop: CASSPTLAGGHEQYF. CDR3 coding DNA: TGTGCCAGCAGCCCTACTCTAGCGGGAGGCCACGAGCAGTACTTC. This rearrangement joins TRBV11-3 to TRBJ2-7, with 11 positions matching TRBD2. V was clipped by 5 bases and J by 5 bases; unmatched bases: 8. From germline, CDR1 is SGHNT and CDR2 YENEEA. The CDR3 has 15 residues.

This clone was found once. This sequence joins TRBV19 and TRBJ2-1; 9 bases map to TRBD2. Germline assignment: CDR1 LNHDA and CDR2 SQIVND (reference sequence). The trim removed 2 bases at V and 4 bases at J, leaving 3 bases unmatched. This CDR3 region has 15 residues. CDR3 residues: CASSILSGGYNEQFF. CDR3 nucleotides: TGTGCCAGTAGTATACTTAGCGGGGGTTACAATGAGCAGTTCTTC.

This sequence joins TRBV21-1 and TRBJ2-2; the table's D call, TRBD1, has no DNA check behind it. TRBV21-1 is a pseudogene. This CDR3 spans 17 amino acids. The DNA of the CDR3 is TGTGCCAGCACCCTTGATGTGGACAGTACGAACACCGGGGAGCTGTTTTTT. Translated: CASTLDVDSTNTGELFF.

The chain has TRBV11-3 and TRBJ1-1; D is unclear. This CDR3 has 13 residues. Trimming cost V 5 bases and J 1 base, with 8 bases left between them. Germline CDR1 is SGHNT and CDR2 is YENEEA. The CDR3, as DNA: TGTGCCAGCAGCCCAGCGGGGAACACTGAAGCTTTCTTT. Amino acids: CASSPAGNTEAFF.